This T cell receptor beta chain emerged from a study of T cells in Graves' hyperthyroidism and ophthalmopathy. This clonotype was seen ten or more times. Antigen: not known. Researchers took RNA transcripts and amplified the TCR beta CDR3 regions from them. Carried out on the TCR CDR3, a first-round RT-PCR used the HTBI primer set. TCRdb re-derived calls from the multiplex PCR reads in MiXCR, one entry per CDR3 protein. The repertoire has 800,000 or so distinct CDR3 sequences, more than 30% of them found once; the top ten carry approximately 10%. Overall study findings and caveats: Among thyroid clonotypes expanded above 0.001, most also appeared in blood. Ophthalmopathy was distinguished from stable hyperthyroidism by 13 V-J signatures.

Germline V gene lookup returns CDR1 DFQATT and CDR2 SNEGSKA (reference sequence). V lost 3 bases to trimming and J lost 3 bases, with 3 bases between them. The CDR3 contains 10 residues. Diagnosis of hyperthyroidism was new in patients aged 18 to 65, and its duration was under 2 months. This receptor was obtained from a man aged 18-30 years with Graves' hyperthyroidism. The genes are TRBV20-1 and TRBJ2-7, with D unclear. Specimen: blood. This CDR3 reads CSASGYEQYF. CDR3 DNA: TGCAGTGCTAGTGGCTACGAGCAGTACTTC.